This TCR beta chain was documented in a study of cytomegalovirus exposure and HLA in healthy donors. Study-level results: There were a few CMV-associated chains whose specificity for CMV antigens was confirmed in vitro.

As regards this clone: Its antigen remains unidentified.

Sequenced by immunoSEQ multiplex PCR; TCRdb stores in-frame clones only, minus some. The sample records about 74,000 clones, roughly 92% being singletons. The TCR was taken from a young woman in good health and CMV-seropositive. The sample taken for sequencing was PBMCs.

The CDR3 region is CASSPRDRGPNTGELFF. Here the CDR3 DNA reads TGTGCCAGCTCACCACGGGACAGGGGACCGAACACCGGGGAGCTGTTTTTT. This sequence joins TRBV18 and TRBJ2-2; 10 bases are a match to TRBD1. The trim removed 1 base at V and 0 bases at J, leaving 2 bases unmatched. This CDR3 contains 17 residues. Germline CDR1 is KGHSH and CDR2 is LQKENI.